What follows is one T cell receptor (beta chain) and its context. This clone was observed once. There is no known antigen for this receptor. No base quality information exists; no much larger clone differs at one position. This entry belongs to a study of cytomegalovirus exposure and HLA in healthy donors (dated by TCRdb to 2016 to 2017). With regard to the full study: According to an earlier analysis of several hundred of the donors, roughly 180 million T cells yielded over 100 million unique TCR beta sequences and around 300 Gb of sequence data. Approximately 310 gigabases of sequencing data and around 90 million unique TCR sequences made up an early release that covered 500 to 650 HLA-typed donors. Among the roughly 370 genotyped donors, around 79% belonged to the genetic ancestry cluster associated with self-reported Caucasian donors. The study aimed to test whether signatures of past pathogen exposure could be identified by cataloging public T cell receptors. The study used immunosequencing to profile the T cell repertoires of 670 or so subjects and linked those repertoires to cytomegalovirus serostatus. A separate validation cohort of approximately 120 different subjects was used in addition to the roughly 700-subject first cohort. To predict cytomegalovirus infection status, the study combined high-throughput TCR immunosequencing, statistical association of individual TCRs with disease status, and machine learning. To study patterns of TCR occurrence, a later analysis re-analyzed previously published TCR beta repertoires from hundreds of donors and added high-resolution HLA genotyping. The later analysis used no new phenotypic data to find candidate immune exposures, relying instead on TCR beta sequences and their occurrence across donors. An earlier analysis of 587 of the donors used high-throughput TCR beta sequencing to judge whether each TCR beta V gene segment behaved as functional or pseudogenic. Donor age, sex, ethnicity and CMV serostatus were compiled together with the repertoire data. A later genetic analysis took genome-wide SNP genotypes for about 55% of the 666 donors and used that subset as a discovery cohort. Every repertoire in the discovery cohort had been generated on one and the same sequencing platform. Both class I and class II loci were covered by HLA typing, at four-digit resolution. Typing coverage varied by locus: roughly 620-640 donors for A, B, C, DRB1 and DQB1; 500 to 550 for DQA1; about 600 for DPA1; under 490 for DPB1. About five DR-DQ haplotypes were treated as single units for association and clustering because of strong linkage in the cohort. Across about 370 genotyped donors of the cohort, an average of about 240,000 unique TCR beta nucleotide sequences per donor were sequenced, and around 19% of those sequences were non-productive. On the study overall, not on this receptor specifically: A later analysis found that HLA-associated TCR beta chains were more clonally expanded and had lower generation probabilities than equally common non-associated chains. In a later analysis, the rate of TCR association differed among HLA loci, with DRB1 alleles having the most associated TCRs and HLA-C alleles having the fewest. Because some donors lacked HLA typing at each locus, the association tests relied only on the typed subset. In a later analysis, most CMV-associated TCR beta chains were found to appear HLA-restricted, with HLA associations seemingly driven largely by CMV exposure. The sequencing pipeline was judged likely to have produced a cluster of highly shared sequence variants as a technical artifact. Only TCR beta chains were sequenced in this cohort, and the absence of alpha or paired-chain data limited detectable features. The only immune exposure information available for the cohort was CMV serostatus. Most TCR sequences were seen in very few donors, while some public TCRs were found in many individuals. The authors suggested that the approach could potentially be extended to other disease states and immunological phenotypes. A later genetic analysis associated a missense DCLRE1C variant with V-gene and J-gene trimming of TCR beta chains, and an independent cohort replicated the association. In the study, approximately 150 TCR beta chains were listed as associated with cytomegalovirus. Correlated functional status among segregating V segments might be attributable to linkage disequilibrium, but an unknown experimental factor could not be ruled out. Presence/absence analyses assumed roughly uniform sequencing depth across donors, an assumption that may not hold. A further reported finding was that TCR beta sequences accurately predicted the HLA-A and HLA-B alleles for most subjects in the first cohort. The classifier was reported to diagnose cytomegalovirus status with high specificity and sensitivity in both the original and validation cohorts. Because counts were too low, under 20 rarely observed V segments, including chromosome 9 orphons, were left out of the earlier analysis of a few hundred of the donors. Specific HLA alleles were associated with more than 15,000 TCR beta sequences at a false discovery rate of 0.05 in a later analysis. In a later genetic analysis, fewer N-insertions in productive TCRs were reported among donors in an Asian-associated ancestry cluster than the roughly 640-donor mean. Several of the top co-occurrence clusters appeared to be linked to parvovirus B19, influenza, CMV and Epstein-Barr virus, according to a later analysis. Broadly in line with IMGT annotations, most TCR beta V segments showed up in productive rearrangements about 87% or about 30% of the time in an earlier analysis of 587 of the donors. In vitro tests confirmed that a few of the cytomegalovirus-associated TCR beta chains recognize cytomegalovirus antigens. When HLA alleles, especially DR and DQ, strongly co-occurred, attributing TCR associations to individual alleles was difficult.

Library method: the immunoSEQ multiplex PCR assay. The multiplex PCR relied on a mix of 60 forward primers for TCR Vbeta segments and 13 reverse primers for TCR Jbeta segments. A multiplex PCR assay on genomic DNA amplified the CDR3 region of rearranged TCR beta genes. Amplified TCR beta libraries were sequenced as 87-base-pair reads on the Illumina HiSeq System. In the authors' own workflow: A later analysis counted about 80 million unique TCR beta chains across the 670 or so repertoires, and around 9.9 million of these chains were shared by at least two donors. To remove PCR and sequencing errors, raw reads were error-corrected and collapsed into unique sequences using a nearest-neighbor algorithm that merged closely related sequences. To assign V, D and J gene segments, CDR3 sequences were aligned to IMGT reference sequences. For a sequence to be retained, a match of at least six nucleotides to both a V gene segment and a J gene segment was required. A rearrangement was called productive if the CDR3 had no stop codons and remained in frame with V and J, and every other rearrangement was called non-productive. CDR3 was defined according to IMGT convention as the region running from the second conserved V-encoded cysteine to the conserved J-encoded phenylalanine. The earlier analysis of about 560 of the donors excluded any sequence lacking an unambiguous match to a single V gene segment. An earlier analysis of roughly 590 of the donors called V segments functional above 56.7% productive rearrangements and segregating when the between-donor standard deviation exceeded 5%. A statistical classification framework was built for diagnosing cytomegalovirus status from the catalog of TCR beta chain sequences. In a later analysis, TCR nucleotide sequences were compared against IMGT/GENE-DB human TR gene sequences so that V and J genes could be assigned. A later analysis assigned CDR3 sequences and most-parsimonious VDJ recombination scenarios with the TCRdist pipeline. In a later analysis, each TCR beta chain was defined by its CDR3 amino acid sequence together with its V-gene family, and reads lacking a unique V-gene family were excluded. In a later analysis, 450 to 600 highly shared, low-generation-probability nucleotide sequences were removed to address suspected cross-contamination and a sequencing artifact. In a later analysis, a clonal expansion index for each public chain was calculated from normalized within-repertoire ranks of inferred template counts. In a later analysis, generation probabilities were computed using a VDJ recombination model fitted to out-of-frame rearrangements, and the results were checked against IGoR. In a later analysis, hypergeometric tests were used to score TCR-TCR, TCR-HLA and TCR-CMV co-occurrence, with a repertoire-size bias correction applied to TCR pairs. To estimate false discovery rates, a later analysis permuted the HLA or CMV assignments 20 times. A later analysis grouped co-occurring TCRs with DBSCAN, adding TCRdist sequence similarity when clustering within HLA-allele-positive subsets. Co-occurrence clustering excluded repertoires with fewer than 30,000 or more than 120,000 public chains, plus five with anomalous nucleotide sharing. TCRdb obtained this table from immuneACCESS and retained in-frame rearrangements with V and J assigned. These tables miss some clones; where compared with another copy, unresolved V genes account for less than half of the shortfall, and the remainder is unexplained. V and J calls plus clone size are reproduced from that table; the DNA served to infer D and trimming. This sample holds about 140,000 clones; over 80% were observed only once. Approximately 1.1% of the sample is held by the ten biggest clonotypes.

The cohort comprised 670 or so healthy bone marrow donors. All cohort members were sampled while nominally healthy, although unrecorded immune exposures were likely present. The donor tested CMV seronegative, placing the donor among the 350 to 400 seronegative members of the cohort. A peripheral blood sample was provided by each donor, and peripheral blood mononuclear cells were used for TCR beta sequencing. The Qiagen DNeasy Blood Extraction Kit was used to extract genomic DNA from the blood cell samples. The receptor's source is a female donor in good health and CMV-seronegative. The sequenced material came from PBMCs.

The CDR3 in this case is CASSLSPGSYGYTF. Read as DNA, the sequence is TGTGCCAGCAGCCTCTCCCCAGGGTCCTATGGCTACACCTTC. The chain joins TRBV7-9 to TRBJ1-2; TRBD1 could be the D gene, as 5 bases match. Including the terminal cysteine and phenylalanine, the CDR3 comprises 14 residues. The entry retains the CDR3 DNA only, 42 bases that are in frame from base 1. CDR1 and CDR2 are read off the germline V gene (reference sequence) as SEHNR and FQNEAQ. The germline ends are 14 bases apart after V is trimmed by 5 bases and J by 4 bases.